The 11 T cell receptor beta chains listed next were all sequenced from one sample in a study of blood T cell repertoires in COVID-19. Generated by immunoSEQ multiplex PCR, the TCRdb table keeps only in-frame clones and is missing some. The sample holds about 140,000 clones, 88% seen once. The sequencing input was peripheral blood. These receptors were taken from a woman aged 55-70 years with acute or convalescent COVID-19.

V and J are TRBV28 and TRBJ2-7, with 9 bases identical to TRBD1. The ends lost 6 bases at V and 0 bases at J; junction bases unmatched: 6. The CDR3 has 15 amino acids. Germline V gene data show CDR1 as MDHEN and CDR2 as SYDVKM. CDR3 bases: TGTGCCAGCAGATATACAGGGGGCTCCTCCTACGAGCAGTACTTC. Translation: CASRYTGGSSYEQYF.

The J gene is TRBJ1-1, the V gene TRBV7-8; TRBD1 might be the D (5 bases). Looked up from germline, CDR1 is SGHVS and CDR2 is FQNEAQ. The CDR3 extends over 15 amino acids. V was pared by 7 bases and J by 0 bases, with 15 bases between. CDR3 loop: CASTLKTVMNTEAFF. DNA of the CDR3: TGTGCCAGCACCCTCAAGACAGTAATGAACACTGAAGCTTTCTTT. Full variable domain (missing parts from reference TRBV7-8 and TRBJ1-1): GAGVSQSPRYKVAKRGQDVALRCDPISGHVSLFWYQQALGQGPEFLTYFQNEAQLDKSGLPSDRFFAERPEGSVSTLKIQRTQQEDSAVYLCASTLKTVMNTEAFFGQGTRLTVV.

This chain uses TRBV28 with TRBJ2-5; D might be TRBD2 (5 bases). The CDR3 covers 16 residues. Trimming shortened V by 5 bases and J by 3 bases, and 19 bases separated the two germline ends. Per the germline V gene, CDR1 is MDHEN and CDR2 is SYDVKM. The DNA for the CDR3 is TGTGCCAGCAGTCCCTACCCTGGACGGGGAGAAGAGACCCAGTACTTC. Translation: CASSPYPGRGEETQYF.

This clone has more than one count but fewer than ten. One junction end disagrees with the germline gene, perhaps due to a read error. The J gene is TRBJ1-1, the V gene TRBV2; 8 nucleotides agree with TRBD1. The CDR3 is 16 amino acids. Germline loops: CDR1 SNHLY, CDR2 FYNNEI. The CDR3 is CASSYEQGGVKTEAFF. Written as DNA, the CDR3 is TGTGCCAGCAGTTATGAACAGGGGGGGGTGAAGACTGAAGCTTTCTTT.

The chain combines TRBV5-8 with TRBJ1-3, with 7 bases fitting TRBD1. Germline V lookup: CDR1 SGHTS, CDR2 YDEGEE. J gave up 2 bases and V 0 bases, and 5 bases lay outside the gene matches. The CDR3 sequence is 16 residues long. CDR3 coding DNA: TGTGCCAGCAGCTTGGCAGGGGGATCCACTGGAAACACCATATATTTT. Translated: CASSLAGGSTGNTIYF. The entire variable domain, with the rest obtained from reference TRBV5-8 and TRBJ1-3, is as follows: EAGVTQSPTHLIKTRGQQATLRCSPISGHTSVYWYQQALGLGLQFLLWYDEGEERNRGNFPPRFSGRQFPNYSSELNVNALELEDSALYLCASSLAGGSTGNTIYFGEGSWLTVV.

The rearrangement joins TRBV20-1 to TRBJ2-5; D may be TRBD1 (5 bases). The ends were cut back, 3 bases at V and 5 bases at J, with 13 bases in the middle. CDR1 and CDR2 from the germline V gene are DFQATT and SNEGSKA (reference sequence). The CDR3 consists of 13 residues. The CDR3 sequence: CSASELGPETQYF. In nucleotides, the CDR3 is TGCAGTGCTAGTGAGTTGGGGCCTGAGACCCAGTACTTC.

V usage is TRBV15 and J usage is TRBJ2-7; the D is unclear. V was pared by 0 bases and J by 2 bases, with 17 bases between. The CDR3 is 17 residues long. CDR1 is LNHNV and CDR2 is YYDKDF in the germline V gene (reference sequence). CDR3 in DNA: TGTGCCACCAGCAGAGATAGAGGTACTCGTATTACCTACGAGCAGTACTTC. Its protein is CATSRDRGTRITYEQYF.

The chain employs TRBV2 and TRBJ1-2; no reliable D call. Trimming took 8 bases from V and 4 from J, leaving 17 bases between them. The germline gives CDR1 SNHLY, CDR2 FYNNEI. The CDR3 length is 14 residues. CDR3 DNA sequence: TGTGCCAGCTTGCCCCGCGCGGGGATCTATGGCTACACCTTC. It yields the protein CASLPRAGIYGYTF.

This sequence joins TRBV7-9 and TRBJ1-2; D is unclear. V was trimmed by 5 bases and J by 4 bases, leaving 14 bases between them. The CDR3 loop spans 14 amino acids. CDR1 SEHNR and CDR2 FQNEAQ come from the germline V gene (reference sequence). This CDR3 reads CASSRGQPVYGYTF. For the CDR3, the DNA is TGTGCCAGCAGCCGGGGTCAGCCGGTCTATGGCTACACCTTC.

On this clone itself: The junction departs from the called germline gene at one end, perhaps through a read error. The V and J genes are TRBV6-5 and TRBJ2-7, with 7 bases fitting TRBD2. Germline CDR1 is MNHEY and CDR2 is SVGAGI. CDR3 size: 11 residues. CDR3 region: CASSGNYEQYF. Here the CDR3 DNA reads TGTGCTAGCAGCGGGAACTACGAGCAGTACTTC.

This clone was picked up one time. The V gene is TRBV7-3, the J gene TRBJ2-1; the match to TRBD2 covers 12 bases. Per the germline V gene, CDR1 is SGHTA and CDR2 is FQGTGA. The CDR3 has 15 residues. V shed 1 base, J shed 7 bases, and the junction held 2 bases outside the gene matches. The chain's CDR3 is CASSLILAGGNEQFF. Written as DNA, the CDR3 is TGTGCCAGCAGCTTAATCCTAGCGGGGGGGAATGAGCAGTTCTTC.